This TCR beta chain is drawn from a study of patients and donors after allogeneic stem cell transplantation. TCRdb re-called the RT-PCR reads with MiXCR, one entry per CDR3 protein. The profile covers hundreds of thousands of distinct CDR3 sequences, with 16% appearing a single time and about 7% taken by the ten largest. The sample holds many counts of this clonotype. Source material: blood, either unsorted or a sorted T cell fraction (not recorded which). The sequence was obtained from a human donor who was either an allogeneic HSCT recipient or a stem cell or donor lymphocyte infusion donor (not recorded which). It is not recorded whose cells these are; they may come from a transplant donor.

The CDR3 loop reads CASTQGAVGTDTQYF. CDR3 bases: TGTGCCAGCACCCAGGGGGCTGTTGGGACAGATACGCAGTATTTT. The chain links TRBV12-3 or TRBV12-4 to TRBJ2-3; 8 bases agree with TRBD1. This CDR3 is built from 15 residues. The ends lost 7 bases at V and 3 bases at J; junction bases unmatched: 9.